This entry lists 29 T cell receptor beta chains sequenced from one sample in a study of T-cell reconstitution after alpha-beta-depleted transplantation in children. Unique molecular identifiers tagged the TCRbeta library. TCRdb called the PCR reads again in MiXCR, with one record for every CDR3 protein. The data contain hundreds of thousands of distinct CDR3 sequences, under 9.5% of them singletons. The starting material was PBMCs from the stem cell graft donor, obtained from the stem cell graft. These receptor sequences come from a human donor who donated a stem cell graft to a child with acute lymphoblastic leukemia.

The table lists this clonotype with many counts. This likely comes from a read error, as the CDR3 has no conserved phenylalanine or tryptophan at its end. V usage is TRBV29-1 and J usage is TRBJ2-7, with D unclear. This CDR3 spans 12 amino acids. Per germline, CDR1 SQVTM and CDR2 ANQGSEA. V was clipped by 4 bases and J by 2 bases, with 9 bases between them. In nucleotides, the CDR3 is TGCAGCGTTGTTGGCAGAACCTACGAGCAGTACTCC. Protein sequence: CSVVGRTYEQYS.

This clonotype has at least ten counts. V is TRBV2 and J is TRBJ2-7; a weak D match, TRBD1 (6 bases). This CDR3 has 12 residues. Germline V gene data show CDR1 as SNHLY and CDR2 as FYNNEI. Trimming took 8 bases from V and 5 from J, leaving 13 bases between them. The CDR3, as DNA: TGTGCCAGCCACAGGGAAGGGGACGAGCAGTACTTC. It yields the protein CASHREGDEQYF.

This clonotype was recorded a few times. The chain is built from TRBV5-1 and TRBJ2-7; 8 bases align to TRBD1. Trimming took 3 bases from V and 0 from J; bases not matched to a gene: 2. This CDR3 has 14 residues. CDR1 and CDR2 (germline): SGHRS, YFSETQ. CDR3 residues: CASSSGQASYEQYF. The CDR3 coding sequence is TGCGCCAGCAGCTCGGGACAGGCCTCCTACGAGCAGTACTTC.

This clonotype showed up many times. The genes are TRBV5-1 and TRBJ2-2; D gene uncertain. The CDR3 has 15 residues. V lost 4 bases and J lost 2, with 12 bases in between. Germline V CDR1 and CDR2: SGHRS, YFSETQ. CDR3 DNA: TGCGCCAGCAGCAATGCGCTAGGCAACACCGGGGAGCTGTTTTTT. This sequence encodes CASSNALGNTGELFF.

The chain joins TRBV7-9 to TRBJ1-6; no clear D gene. V dropped 1 base and J dropped 8 bases, with 12 bases sitting between them. Germline V gene sequence: CDR1 SEHNR, CDR2 FQNEAQ (reference sequence). The CDR3 runs to 15 residues. CDR3 protein: CASSLGAASDSPLHF. The CDR3 nucleotides are TGTGCCAGCAGCTTAGGGGCGGCATCCGATTCACCCCTCCACTTT.

The V call is TRBV6-1, the J call TRBJ2-7, with 10 nucleotides matching TRBD2. The CDR3 is 16 amino acids. Looked up from germline, CDR1 is MNHNS and CDR2 is SASEGT. V lost 4 bases, J lost 0 bases, and 6 bases stayed unmatched. CDR3 region: CASSVGLADISYEQYF. The CDR3 DNA is TGTGCCAGCAGTGTTGGACTAGCGGATATCTCCTACGAGCAGTACTTC.

This clonotype was picked up a small number of times. V gene TRBV19 combines with J gene TRBJ2-1; the match to TRBD2 covers 11 bases. CDR1 and CDR2 from the germline V gene are LNHDA and SQIVND (reference sequence). V lost 6 bases and J lost 7; bases outside the gene matches: 8. This CDR3 has 15 residues. This CDR3 is CASRSAASGGNEQFF. Here the CDR3 DNA reads TGTGCCAGTAGGTCCGCGGCTAGCGGGGGGAATGAGCAGTTCTTC.

V and J are TRBV6-2 or TRBV6-3 and TRBJ2-1, with D hard to call. The CDR3 runs to 15 residues. The germline V gene has CDR1 MNHEY and CDR2 SVGEGT. V shed 7 bases and J shed 7 bases, with 20 bases lying between them. CDR3 sequence (DNA): TGTGCCAGCAACAACAACGTTCTAGATCAAAATGAGCAGTTCTTC. Its protein is CASNNNVLDQNEQFF.

This clonotype was recorded at least ten times. J is TRBJ2-1 and V is TRBV18, with 8 positions matching TRBD1. The CDR3 has 15 amino acids. V was clipped by 6 bases and J by 9 bases; unmatched bases: 13. The germline V gene has CDR1 KGHSH and CDR2 LQKENI. CDR3 region: CASSQERQGSFEQFF. As DNA, the CDR3 is TGTGCCAGCTCTCAGGAAAGACAGGGGTCGTTTGAGCAGTTCTTC.

The chain joins TRBV14 to TRBJ2-7, with TRBD1 matching over 8 bases. The CDR3 loop spans 15 amino acids. CDR1 is SGHDN and CDR2 is FVKESK in the germline V gene. V shed 0 bases, J shed 7 bases, and the junction held 8 bases outside the gene matches. CDR3 DNA: TGTGCCAGCAGCCAAGACCCCTGGACAGGGCCGGAGCAGTACTTC. Residues: CASSQDPWTGPEQYF.

This sequence joins TRBV3-1 and TRBJ2-2; TRBD1 matches at 10 bases. Per germline, CDR1 LGHDT and CDR2 YNNKEL (reference sequence). V lost 4 bases and J lost 4; bases outside the gene matches: 9. The CDR3 length is 17 residues. This CDR3 is CASSRYRTGGSTGELFF. CDR3 sequence (DNA): TGTGCCAGCAGCCGGTACCGGACAGGGGGTTCCACCGGGGAGCTGTTTTTT.

The sample holds a few counts of this clonotype. This chain uses TRBV20-1 with TRBJ2-1, with 10 nucleotides matching TRBD2. This CDR3 has 14 residues. Trimming cost V 5 bases and J 4 bases; bases outside gene matches: 5. Per germline, CDR1 DFQATT and CDR2 SNEGSKA (reference sequence). This CDR3 is CSAQSGGGYNEQFF. For the CDR3, the DNA is TGCAGTGCTCAGAGCGGGGGGGGATACAATGAGCAGTTCTTC.

There are many counts of this clonotype. The V and J genes are TRBV7-6 and TRBJ2-5, with D hard to call. Trimming removed 5 bases from V and 1 base from J, with 5 bases in between. Per germline, CDR1 SGHVS and CDR2 FNYEAQ. This CDR3 has 12 amino acids. The CDR3 loop reads CASSGSQETQYF. The CDR3 DNA sequence: TGTGCCAGCAGCGGCTCCCAAGAGACCCAGTACTTC.

This clonotype was found a few times. The rearrangement links TRBV5-1 to TRBJ2-5; weak D call: TRBD1 (6 bases). V lost 0 bases to trimming and J lost 2 bases, with 14 bases between them. CDR1 is SGHRS and CDR2 is YFSETQ in the germline V gene. The CDR3 is 16 residues long. Here the CDR3 DNA reads TGCGCCAGCAGCTTGGCCCCCACAGGGATGCAAGAGACCCAGTACTTC. This translates into CASSLAPTGMQETQYF.

This clonotype occurred many times. The chain links TRBV10-2 to TRBJ2-1, with D maybe TRBD1 (6 bases). Germline CDR1 reads WSHSY; CDR2 reads SAAADI. The length of the CDR3 is 12 residues. Trimming pared 5 bases from V and 9 bases from J, leaving 11 bases between. CDR3 DNA sequence: TGCGCCAGCAGTAGGACAGACGGTGAGCAGTTCTTC. This encodes CASSRTDGEQFF.

In its sample, this clonotype was seen a few times. V usage is TRBV5-5 and J usage is TRBJ2-6; TRBD1 matches at 10 bases. Germline V gene data show CDR1 as SGHKS and CDR2 as YYEKEE (reference sequence). V lost 5 bases to trimming and J lost 2 bases; unmatched junction nucleotides: 7. The CDR3 runs 17 residues. The CDR3 nucleotides are TGTGCCAGCAGTCCTGGGACAGGGGTTGCTGGGGCCAACGTCCTGACTTTC. Amino acids: CASSPGTGVAGANVLTF.

V and J are TRBV2 and TRBJ2-7; 11 bases map to TRBD2. The CDR3 has 15 residues. Germline V gene sequence: CDR1 SNHLY, CDR2 FYNNEI. V dropped 5 bases and J dropped 7; count of bases not matched to a gene: 10. The CDR3 protein is CASSSLAGEAGEQYF. The CDR3 DNA follows: TGTGCCAGCAGTTCACTAGCGGGGGAGGCAGGGGAGCAGTACTTC.

The V and J genes are TRBV14 and TRBJ2-7; possible D gene TRBD1, 6 bases. The CDR3 contains 14 residues. V shed 1 base and J shed 2 bases, with 9 bases lying between them. Per the germline V gene, CDR1 is SGHDN and CDR2 is FVKESK. The DNA for the CDR3 is TGTGCCAGCAGCCAAGTGGACAGACCCTACGAGCAGTACTTC. Protein sequence: CASSQVDRPYEQYF. The full variable domain, completed using reference TRBV14 and TRBJ2-7, is EAGVTQFPSHSVIEKGQTVTLRCDPISGHDNLYWYRRVMGKEIKFLLHFVKESKQDESGMPNNRFLAERTGGTYSTLKVQPAELEDSGVYFCASSQVDRPYEQYFGPGTRLTVT.

This chain uses TRBV5-4 with TRBJ1-2, with 9 bases identical to TRBD1. The CDR3 is 16 amino acids. The trim removed 3 bases at V and 4 bases at J, leaving 10 bases unmatched. In germline, CDR1 is SGHNT, CDR2 YYREEE (reference sequence). This CDR3 reads CASSWGQGKTLYGYTF. Written as DNA, the CDR3 is TGTGCCAGCAGCTGGGGACAGGGCAAAACTCTCTATGGCTACACCTTC.

This clonotype was found a few times. This rearrangement joins TRBV10-3 to TRBJ2-7, with D perhaps matching TRBD2 (6 bases). V was clipped by 4 bases and J by 2 bases, with 12 bases between them. CDR1 and CDR2 from the germline V gene are ENHRY and SYGVKD. This CDR3 region has 14 residues. The CDR3 bases are TGTGCCATCAGTGGGGGACTTAAAGCCTACGAGCAGTACTTC. This codes for CAISGGLKAYEQYF.

There are many counts of this clonotype. This chain uses TRBV7-8 with TRBJ2-1, with D unresolved. The CDR3 length is 15 residues. V lost 7 bases and J 9 bases, leaving 22 bases between the germline ends. Germline V gene data show CDR1 as SGHVS and CDR2 as FQNEAQ. CDR3 in DNA: TGTGCCAGCAACCTTGGTACGGCATCGGTCCGTGAGCAGTTCTTC. It codes for CASNLGTASVREQFF.

There are many counts of this clonotype. This chain links TRBV4-2 with TRBJ2-2; D might be TRBD1 (6 bases). The CDR3 contains 14 residues. Germline lookup yields CDR1 LGHNA and CDR2 YNFKEQ. V lost 4 bases and J 6 bases, leaving 12 bases between the germline ends. CDR3 region: CASSLQGFPGELFF. DNA for the CDR3: TGTGCCAGCAGCCTACAGGGTTTTCCCGGGGAGCTGTTTTTT.

The chain uses TRBV27 and TRBJ2-7; possible D gene TRBD1, 6 bases. Trimming left V 3 bases short and J 2 bases short, with 14 bases between. This CDR3 is built from 15 residues. Germline CDR1 MNHEY, CDR2 SMNVEV (reference sequence). The CDR3 sequence: CASSFSGARTYEQYF. CDR3 DNA sequence: TGTGCCAGCAGTTTCTCAGGGGCTAGGACCTACGAGCAGTACTTC.

On this clonotype itself: A much larger clonotype is one base distant, so this may be a read error. The chain has TRBV4-1 and TRBJ2-1; TRBD2 matches 9 bases. There are 16 residues in the CDR3. Germline CDR1 reads MGHRA; CDR2 reads YSYEKL. The CDR3 is CASCQDRLAGHNEQFF. The CDR3 DNA sequence: TGCGCCAGCTGCCAAGATCGGCTAGCGGGGCATAATGAGCAGTTCTTC.

V and J are TRBV9 and TRBJ2-3; TRBD2 matches at 7 bases. Germline V gene sequence: CDR1 SGDLS, CDR2 YYNGEE. With V trimmed by 2 bases and J by 0 bases, 3 bases remained unmatched. This CDR3 has 15 amino acids. Written as DNA, the CDR3 is TGTGCCAGCAGCGTGGCCGGGGGGAGCACAGATACGCAGTATTTT. The encoded protein is CASSVAGGSTDTQYF.

This clonotype has at least ten counts. The chain combines TRBV27 with TRBJ2-3; TRBD1 matches at 12 bases. This CDR3 is built from 16 residues. V lost 4 bases and J lost 6; bases outside the gene matches: 8. Germline V CDR1 and CDR2: MNHEY, SMNVEV (reference sequence). In nucleotides, the CDR3 is TGTGCCAGCAGTTGGGACAGGGGGCAGAGTAAGGATACGCAGTATTTT. It specifies CASSWDRGQSKDTQYF.

This sequence joins TRBV7-2 and TRBJ2-2; D might be TRBD2 (5 bases). The CDR3 totals 13 residues. V was shortened by 7 bases and J by 4 bases, with 10 bases between the two germline ends. Germline V gene lookup returns CDR1 SGHTA and CDR2 FQGNSA. The CDR3 DNA sequence: TGTGCCAGCAACCTAGCAGGCACCGGGGAGCTGTTTTTT. Translated: CASNLAGTGELFF. The full variable domain, completed using reference TRBV7-2 and TRBJ2-2, is GAGVSQSPSNKVTEKGKDVELRCDPISGHTALYWYRQSLGQGLEFLIYFQGNSAPDKSGLPSDRFSAERTGGSVSTLTIQRTQQEDSAVYLCASNLAGTGELFFGEGSRLTVL.

This clonotype appeared many times. The chain recombines TRBV7-2 with TRBJ1-2, with 8 positions matching TRBD1. From germline, CDR1 is SGHTA and CDR2 FQGNSA. The V and J ends lost 2 bases and 4 bases, in that order; junction bases with no gene match: 6. The CDR3 extends over 15 amino acids. CDR3 DNA sequence: TGTGCCAGCAGCTTAAAAGGACAGGGTGGCTATGGCTACACCTTC. This codes for CASSLKGQGGYGYTF.

Ten or more counts support this clonotype. The V and J genes are TRBV5-1 and TRBJ2-1; 8 bases align to TRBD2. Germline V CDR1 and CDR2: SGHRS, YFSETQ. This CDR3 is built from 16 residues. The V and J ends lost 0 bases and 2 bases, in that order; junction bases with no gene match: 4. CDR3 sequence reads: CASSLEGSGTYNEQFF. The CDR3 bases are TGCGCCAGCAGCTTGGAAGGTAGCGGGACCTACAATGAGCAGTTCTTC. The variable domain in full, completed from reference TRBV5-1 and TRBJ2-1, reads KAGVTQTPRYLIKTRGQQVTLSCSPISGHRSVSWYQQTPGQGLQFLFEYFSETQRNKGNFPGRFSGRQFSNSRSEMNVSTLELGDSALYLCASSLEGSGTYNEQFFGPGTRLTVL.